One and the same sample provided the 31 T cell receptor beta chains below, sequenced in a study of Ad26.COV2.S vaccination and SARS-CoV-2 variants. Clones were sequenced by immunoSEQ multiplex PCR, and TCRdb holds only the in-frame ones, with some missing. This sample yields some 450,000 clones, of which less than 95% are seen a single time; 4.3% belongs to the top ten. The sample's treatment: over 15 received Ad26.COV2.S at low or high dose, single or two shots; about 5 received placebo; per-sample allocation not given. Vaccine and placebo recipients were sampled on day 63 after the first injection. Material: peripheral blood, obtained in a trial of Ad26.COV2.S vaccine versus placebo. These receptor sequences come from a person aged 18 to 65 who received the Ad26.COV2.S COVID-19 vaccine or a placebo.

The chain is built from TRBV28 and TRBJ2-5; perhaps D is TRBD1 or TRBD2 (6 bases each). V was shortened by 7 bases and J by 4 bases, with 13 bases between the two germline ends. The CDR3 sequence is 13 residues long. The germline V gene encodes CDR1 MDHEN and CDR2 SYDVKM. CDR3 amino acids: CASIQGGIETQYF. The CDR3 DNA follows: TGTGCCAGCATCCAAGGGGGGATAGAGACCCAGTACTTC.

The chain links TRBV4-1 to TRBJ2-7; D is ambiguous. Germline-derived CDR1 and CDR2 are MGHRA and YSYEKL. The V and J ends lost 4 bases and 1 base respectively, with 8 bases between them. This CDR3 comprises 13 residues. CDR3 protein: CASSPARSYEQYF. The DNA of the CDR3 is TGCGCCAGCAGCCCCGCCCGATCCTACGAGCAGTACTTC.

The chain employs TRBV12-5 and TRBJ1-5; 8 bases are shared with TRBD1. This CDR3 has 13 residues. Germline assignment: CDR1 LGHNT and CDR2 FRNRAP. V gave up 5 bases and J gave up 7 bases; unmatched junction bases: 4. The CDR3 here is CASGTGQGQPQHF. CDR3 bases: TGTGCTAGTGGTACAGGACAGGGCCAGCCCCAGCATTTT.

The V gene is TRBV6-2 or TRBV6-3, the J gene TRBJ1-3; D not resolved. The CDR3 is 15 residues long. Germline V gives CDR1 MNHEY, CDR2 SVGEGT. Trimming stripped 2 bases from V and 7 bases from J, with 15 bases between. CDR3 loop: CASSYTRHFGNTIYF. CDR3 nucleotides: TGTGCCAGCAGTTACACCCGACATTTCGGGAACACCATATATTTT.

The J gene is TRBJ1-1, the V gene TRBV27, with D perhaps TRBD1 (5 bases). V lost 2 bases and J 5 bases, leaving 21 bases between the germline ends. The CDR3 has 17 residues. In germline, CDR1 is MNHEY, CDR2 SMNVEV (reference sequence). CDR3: CASSLKMGWGLRTEAFF. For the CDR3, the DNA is TGTGCCAGCAGTTTAAAAATGGGTTGGGGCCTAAGGACTGAAGCTTTCTTT.

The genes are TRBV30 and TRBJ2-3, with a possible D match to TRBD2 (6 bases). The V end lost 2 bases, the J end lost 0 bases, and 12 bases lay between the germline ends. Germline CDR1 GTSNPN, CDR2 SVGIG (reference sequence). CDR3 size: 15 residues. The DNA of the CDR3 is TGTGCCTGGAGTTCATGGGGAGGCAGCACAGATACGCAGTATTTT. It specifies CAWSSWGGSTDTQYF. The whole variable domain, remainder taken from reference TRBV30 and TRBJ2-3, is SQTIHQWPATLVQPVGSPLSLECTVEGTSNPNLYWYRQAAGRGLQLLFYSVGIGQISSEVPQNLSASRPQDRQFILSSKKLLLSDSGFYLCAWSSWGGSTDTQYFGPGTRLTVL.

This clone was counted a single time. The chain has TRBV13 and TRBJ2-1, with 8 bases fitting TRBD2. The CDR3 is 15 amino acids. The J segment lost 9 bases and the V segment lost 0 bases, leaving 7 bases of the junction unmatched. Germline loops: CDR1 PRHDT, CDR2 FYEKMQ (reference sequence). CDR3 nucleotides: TGTGCCAGCAGCTTAGGACGGGAGGGCCGAGGTGAGCAGTTCTTC. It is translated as CASSLGREGRGEQFF.

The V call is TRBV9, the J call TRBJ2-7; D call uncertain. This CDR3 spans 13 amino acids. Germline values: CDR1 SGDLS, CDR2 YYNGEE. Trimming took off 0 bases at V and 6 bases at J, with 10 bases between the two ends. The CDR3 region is CASSVDGDFEQYF. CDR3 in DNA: TGTGCCAGCAGCGTAGACGGAGATTTCGAGCAGTACTTC. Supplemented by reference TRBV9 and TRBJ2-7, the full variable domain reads DSGVTQTPKHLITATGQRVTLRCSPRSGDLSVYWYQQSLDQGLQFLIQYYNGEERAKGNILERFSAQQFPDLHSELNLSSLELGDSALYFCASSVDGDFEQYFGPGTRLTVT.

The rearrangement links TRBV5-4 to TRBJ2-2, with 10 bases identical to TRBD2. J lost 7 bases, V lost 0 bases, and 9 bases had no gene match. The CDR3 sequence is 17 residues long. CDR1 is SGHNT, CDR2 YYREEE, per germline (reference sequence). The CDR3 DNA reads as TGTGCCAGCAGCTTGGAAGTTGGACTAGCGGTTCGCGGGGAGCTGTTTTTT. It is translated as CASSLEVGLAVRGELFF.

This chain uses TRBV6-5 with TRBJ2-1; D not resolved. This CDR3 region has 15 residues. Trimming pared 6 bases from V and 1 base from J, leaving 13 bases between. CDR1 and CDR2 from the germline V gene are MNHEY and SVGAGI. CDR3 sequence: CASRQLGESYNEQFF. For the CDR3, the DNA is TGTGCCAGCAGACAACTGGGTGAGTCCTACAATGAGCAGTTCTTC.

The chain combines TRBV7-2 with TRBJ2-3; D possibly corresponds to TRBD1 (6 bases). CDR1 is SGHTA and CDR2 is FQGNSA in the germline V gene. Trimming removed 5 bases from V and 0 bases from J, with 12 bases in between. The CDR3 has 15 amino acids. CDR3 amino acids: CASSPGHGSTDTQYF. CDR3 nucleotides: TGTGCCAGCAGCCCGGGACACGGGAGCACAGATACGCAGTATTTT.

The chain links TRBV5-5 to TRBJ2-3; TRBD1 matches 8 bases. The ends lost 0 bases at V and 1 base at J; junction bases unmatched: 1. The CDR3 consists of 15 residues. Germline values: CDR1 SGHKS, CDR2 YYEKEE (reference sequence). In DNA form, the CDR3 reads TGTGCCAGCAGCTTGGAGGACAGGGGCACAGATACGCAGTATTTT. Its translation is CASSLEDRGTDTQYF.

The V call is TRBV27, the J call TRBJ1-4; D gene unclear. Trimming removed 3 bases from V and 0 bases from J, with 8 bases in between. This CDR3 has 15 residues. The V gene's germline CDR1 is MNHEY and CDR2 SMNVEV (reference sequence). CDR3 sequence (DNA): TGTGCCAGCAGTTTTGGGCCCGCAACTAATGAAAAACTGTTTTTT. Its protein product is CASSFGPATNEKLFF. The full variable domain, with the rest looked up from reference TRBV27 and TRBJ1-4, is EAQVTQNPRYLITVTGKKLTVTCSQNMNHEYMSWYRQDPGLGLRQIYYSMNVEVTDKGDVPEGYKVSRKEKRNFPLILESPSPNQTSLYFCASSFGPATNEKLFFGSGTQLSVL.

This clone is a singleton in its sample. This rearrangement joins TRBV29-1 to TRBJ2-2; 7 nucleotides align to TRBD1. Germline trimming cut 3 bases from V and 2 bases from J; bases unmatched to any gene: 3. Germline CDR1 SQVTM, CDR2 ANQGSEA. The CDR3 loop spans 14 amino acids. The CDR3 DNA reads TGCAGCGTTGACAACAGGGGTAACACCGGGGAGCTGTTTTTT. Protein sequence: CSVDNRGNTGELFF.

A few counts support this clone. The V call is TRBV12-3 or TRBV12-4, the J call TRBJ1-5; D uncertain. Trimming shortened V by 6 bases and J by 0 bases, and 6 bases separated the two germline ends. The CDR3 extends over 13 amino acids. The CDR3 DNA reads TGTGCCAGCAGCCCAAATAGCAATCAGCCCCAGCATTTT. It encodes CASSPNSNQPQHF.

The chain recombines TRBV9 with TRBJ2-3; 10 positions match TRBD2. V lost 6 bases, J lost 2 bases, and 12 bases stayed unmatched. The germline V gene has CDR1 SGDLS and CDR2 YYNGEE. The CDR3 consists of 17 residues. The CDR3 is CASNDGLAERDTDTQYF. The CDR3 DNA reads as TGTGCCAGCAACGACGGACTAGCGGAGAGGGACACAGATACGCAGTATTTT.

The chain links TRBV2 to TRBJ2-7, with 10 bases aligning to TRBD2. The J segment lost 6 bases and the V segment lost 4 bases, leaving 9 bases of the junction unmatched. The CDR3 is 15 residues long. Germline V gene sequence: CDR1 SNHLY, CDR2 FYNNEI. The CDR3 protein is CASSAVRTSGREQYF. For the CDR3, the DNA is TGTGCCAGCAGTGCAGTTAGGACTAGCGGCCGCGAGCAGTACTTC. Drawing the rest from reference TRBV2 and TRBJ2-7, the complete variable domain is EPEVTQTPSHQVTQMGQEVILRCVPISNHLYFYWYRQILGQKVEFLVSFYNNEISEKSEIFDDQFSVERPDGSNFTLKIRSTKLEDSAMYFCASSAVRTSGREQYFGPGTRLTVT.

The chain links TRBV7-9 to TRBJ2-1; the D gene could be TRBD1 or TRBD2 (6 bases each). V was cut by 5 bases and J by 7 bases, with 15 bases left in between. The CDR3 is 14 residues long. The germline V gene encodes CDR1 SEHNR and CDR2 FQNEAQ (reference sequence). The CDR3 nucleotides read TGTGCCAGCAGCCAAGGGGGGCGAGGTAATGAGCAGTTCTTC. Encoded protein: CASSQGGRGNEQFF.

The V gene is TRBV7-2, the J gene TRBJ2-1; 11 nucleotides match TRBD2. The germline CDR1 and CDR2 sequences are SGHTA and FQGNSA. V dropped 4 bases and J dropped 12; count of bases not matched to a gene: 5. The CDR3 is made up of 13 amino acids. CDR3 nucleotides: TGTGCCAGCAGCTGGCAGACTAGCGGGGCGCAGTTCTTC. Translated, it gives CASSWQTSGAQFF.

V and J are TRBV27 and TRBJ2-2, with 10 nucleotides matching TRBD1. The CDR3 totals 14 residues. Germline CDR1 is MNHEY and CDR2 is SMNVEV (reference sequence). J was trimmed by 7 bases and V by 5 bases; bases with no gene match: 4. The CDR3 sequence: CASSRQGAVGELFF. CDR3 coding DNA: TGTGCCAGCAGTCGACAGGGGGCGGTCGGGGAGCTGTTTTTT.

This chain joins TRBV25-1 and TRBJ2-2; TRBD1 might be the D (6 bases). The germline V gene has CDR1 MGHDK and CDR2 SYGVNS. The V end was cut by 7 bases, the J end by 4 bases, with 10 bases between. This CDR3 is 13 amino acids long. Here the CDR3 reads CASIGGVTGELFF. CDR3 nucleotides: TGTGCCAGCATAGGGGGTGTCACCGGGGAGCTGTTTTTT.

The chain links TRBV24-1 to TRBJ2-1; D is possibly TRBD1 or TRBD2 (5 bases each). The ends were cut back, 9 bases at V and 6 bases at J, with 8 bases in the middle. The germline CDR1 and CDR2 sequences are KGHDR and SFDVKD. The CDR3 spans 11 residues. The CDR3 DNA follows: TGTGCCACCGGGACGGGCAATGAGCAGTTCTTC. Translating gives CATGTGNEQFF.

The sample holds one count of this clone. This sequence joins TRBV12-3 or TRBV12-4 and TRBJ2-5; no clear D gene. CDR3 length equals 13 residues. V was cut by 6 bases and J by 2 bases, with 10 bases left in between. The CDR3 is CASSPHEQETQYF. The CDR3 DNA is TGTGCCAGCAGCCCTCACGAGCAAGAGACCCAGTACTTC.

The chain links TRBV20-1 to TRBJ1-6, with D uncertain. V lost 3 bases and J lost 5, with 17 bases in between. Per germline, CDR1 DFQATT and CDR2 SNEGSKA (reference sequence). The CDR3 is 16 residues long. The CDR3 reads CSASLVLPMDNSPLHF. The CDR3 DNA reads TGCAGTGCTAGTCTGGTGCTGCCGATGGATAATTCACCCCTCCACTTT.

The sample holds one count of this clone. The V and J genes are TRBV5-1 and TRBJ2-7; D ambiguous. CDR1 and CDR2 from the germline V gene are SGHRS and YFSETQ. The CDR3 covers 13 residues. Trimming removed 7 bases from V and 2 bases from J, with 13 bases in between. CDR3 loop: CASRVGNTYEQYF. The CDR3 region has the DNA TGCGCCAGCCGCGTAGGTAACACCTACGAGCAGTACTTC.

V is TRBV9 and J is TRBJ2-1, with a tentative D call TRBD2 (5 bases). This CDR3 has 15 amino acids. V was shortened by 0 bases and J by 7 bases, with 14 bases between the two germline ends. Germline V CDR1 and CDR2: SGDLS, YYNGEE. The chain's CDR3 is CASSVGGGWDNEQFF. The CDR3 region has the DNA TGTGCCAGCAGCGTAGGTGGAGGTTGGGATAATGAGCAGTTCTTC.

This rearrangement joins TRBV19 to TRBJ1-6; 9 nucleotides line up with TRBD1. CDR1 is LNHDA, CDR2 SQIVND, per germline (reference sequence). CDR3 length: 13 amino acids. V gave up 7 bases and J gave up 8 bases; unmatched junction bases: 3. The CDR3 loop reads CASKGQGDSPLHF. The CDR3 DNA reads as TGTGCCAGTAAGGGACAGGGCGATTCACCCCTCCACTTT.

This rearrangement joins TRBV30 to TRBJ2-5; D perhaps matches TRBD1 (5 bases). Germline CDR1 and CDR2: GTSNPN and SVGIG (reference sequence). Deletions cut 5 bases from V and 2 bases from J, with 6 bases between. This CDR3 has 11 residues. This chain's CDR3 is CAWGAQETQYF. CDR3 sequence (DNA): TGTGCCTGGGGGGCACAAGAGACCCAGTACTTC.

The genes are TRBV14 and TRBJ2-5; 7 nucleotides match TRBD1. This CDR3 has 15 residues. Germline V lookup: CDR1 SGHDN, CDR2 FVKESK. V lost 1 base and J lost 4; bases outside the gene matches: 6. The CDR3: CASSQGRGFGETQYF. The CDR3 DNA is TGTGCCAGCAGCCAAGGCAGGGGGTTTGGAGAGACCCAGTACTTC.

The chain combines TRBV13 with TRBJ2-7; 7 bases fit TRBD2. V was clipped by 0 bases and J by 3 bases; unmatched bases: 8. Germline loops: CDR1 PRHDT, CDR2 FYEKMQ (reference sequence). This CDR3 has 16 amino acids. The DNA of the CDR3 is TGTGCCAGCAGCTTAGGGCCCAGCGGGACTGGCTACGAGCAGTACTTC. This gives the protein CASSLGPSGTGYEQYF. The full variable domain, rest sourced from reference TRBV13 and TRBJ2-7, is AAGVIQSPRHLIKEKRETATLKCYPIPRHDTVYWYQQGPGQDPQFLISFYEKMQSDKGSIPDRFSAQQFSDYHSELNMSSLELGDSALYFCASSLGPSGTGYEQYFGPGTRLTVT.

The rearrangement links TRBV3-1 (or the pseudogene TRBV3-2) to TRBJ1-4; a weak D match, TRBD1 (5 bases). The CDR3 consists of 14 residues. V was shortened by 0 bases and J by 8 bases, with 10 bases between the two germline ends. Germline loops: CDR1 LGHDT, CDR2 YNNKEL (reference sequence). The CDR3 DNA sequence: TGTGCCAGCAGCCAAGATAGCGGGGGGGAAAAACTGTTTTTT. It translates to CASSQDSGGEKLFF.